This TCR beta chain was identified during a study of post-analysis software for immune sequencing data. Unique molecular identifiers had been added to the TCR beta cDNA libraries. One entry per CDR3 protein results from TCRdb running MiXCR on the PCR reads. The sample includes 150,000 to 200,000 distinct CDR3 sequences, about 34% of them seen just once. This clonotype was seen a few times. The antigen is unknown. This CDR3 spans 14 amino acids. Trimming took 4 bases from V and 1 from J, leaving 9 bases between them. Germline V gives CDR1 KGHDR, CDR2 SFDVKD. General study points: Multiple sclerosis patients had significantly lower normalized Chao1 diversity than controls. Strong co-clustering by F measure was evident for samples that had been prepared in the same batch.

The sequencing used blood, collected after autologous hematopoietic stem cell transplantation. The J gene is TRBJ2-5, the V gene TRBV24-1, with TRBD1 as a possible D gene (6 bases). The TCR sequence derives from a girl aged 10 to 17 with multiple sclerosis. The CDR3: CATSDQGSQETQYF. The CDR3 DNA is TGTGCCACCAGTGACCAGGGGTCCCAAGAGACCCAGTACTTC.